These 27 T cell receptor beta chains were all obtained from the same sample, sequenced in a study of radiation and T cells in renal cell carcinoma. The sample's time point: blood 4 weeks post-SBRT, at nephrectomy. Treatment reported: 15 Gy SBRT to primary tumor, nephrectomy 4 weeks later. The method was immunoSEQ multiplex PCR; TCRdb's version includes in-frame clones alone and lacks a portion of them. The repertoire consists of around 180,000 clones, with about 87% occurring once and the leading ten covering 11%. Sample: blood, taken from a patient whose treatment included radiotherapy and nephrectomy. These receptors were collected from a woman aged 45-65 years with renal cell carcinoma.

The V and J genes are TRBV9 and TRBJ2-2; 8 bases agree with TRBD2. Germline V lookup: CDR1 SGDLS, CDR2 YYNGEE. The trim removed 0 bases at V and 3 bases at J, leaving 7 bases unmatched. The CDR3 is made up of 17 amino acids. The CDR3 DNA reads as TGTGCCAGCAGCGTAGTACGGGGGGGCCTCCACACCGGGGAGCTGTTTTTT. Translating gives CASSVVRGGLHTGELFF. The full variable domain, rest sourced from reference TRBV9 and TRBJ2-2, is DSGVTQTPKHLITATGQRVTLRCSPRSGDLSVYWYQQSLDQGLQFLIQYYNGEERAKGNILERFSAQQFPDLHSELNLSSLELGDSALYFCASSVVRGGLHTGELFFGEGSRLTVL.

This chain joins TRBV9 and TRBJ1-2; D remains ambiguous. From germline, CDR1 is SGDLS and CDR2 YYNGEE. The CDR3 totals 16 residues. V lost 4 bases and J 3 bases, leaving 19 bases between the germline ends. As DNA, the CDR3 is TGTGCCAGCAGCTGGGTCGGGCGCATTGGGGACTATGGCTACACCTTC. Amino acid sequence: CASSWVGRIGDYGYTF.

The rearrangement links TRBV2 to TRBJ1-1; D is perhaps TRBD1 (6 bases). Trimming took 4 bases from V and 0 from J, leaving 9 bases between them. The CDR3 extends over 14 amino acids. Germline V gene data show CDR1 as SNHLY and CDR2 as FYNNEI. CDR3 DNA: TGTGCCAGCAGTGGGACAGCCCTGAACACTGAAGCTTTCTTT. It encodes CASSGTALNTEAFF. Together with reference TRBV2 and TRBJ1-1, the CDR3 gives the full variable domain: EPEVTQTPSHQVTQMGQEVILRCVPISNHLYFYWYRQILGQKVEFLVSFYNNEISEKSEIFDDQFSVERPDGSNFTLKIRSTKLEDSAMYFCASSGTALNTEAFFGQGTRLTVV.

The chain employs TRBV11-1 and TRBJ1-3; D uncertain. V was shortened by 3 bases and J by 0 bases, with 6 bases between the two germline ends. The CDR3 consists of 14 residues. In germline, CDR1 is SGHAT, CDR2 FQDESV (reference sequence). CDR3 loop: CASSFATSGNTIYF. CDR3 DNA: TGTGCCAGCAGCTTCGCTACCTCTGGAAACACCATATATTTT.

The genes are TRBV7-6 and TRBJ2-7, with TRBD2 matching 14 bases. The V gene end was trimmed by 5 bases and the J gene end by 0 bases; junction bases not matched to a gene: 3. The CDR3 length is 16 residues. Germline V CDR1 and CDR2: SGHVS, FNYEAQ. CDR3 sequence (DNA): TGTGCCAGCAGCCCCGGACTAGCGGGGGGCTCCTACGAGCAGTACTTC. Its protein is CASSPGLAGGSYEQYF. The full variable domain, in which reference TRBV7-6 and TRBJ2-7 provide the parts outside the CDR3, is GAGVSQSPRYKVTKRGQDVALRCDPISGHVSLYWYRQALGQGPEFLTYFNYEAQQDKSGLPNDRFSAERPEGSISTLTIQRTEQRDSAMYRCASSPGLAGGSYEQYFGPGTRLTVT.

V and J are TRBV6-5 and TRBJ1-1, with D possibly matching TRBD1 (6 bases). Germline V gives CDR1 MNHEY, CDR2 SVGAGI. Deletions cut 6 bases from V and 2 bases from J, with 16 bases between. The CDR3 consists of 15 residues. CDR3 coding DNA: TGTGCCAGCAGGCCGGGGTCGACAGGCAACACTGAAGCTTTCTTT. It specifies CASRPGSTGNTEAFF.

The rearrangement joins TRBV19 to TRBJ1-4, with D possibly matching TRBD1 (6 bases). CDR3 size: 17 residues. CDR1 LNHDA and CDR2 SQIVND come from the germline V gene (reference sequence). Between the trimmed V and J ends, which lost 5 bases and 10 bases, there was a span of 26 bases. CDR3 in DNA: TGTGCCAGTAGTCCAACCTATTCGGACAGAGAGTTTGGAAAACTGTTTTTT. Protein: CASSPTYSDREFGKLFF. The complete variable domain, with remaining parts taken from reference TRBV19 and TRBJ1-4, reads DGGITQSPKYLFRKEGQNVTLSCEQNLNHDAMYWYRQDPGQGLRLIYYSQIVNDFQKGDIAEGYSVSREKKESFPLTVTSAQKNPTAFYLCASSPTYSDREFGKLFFGSGTQLSVL.

V gene TRBV5-1 combines with J gene TRBJ2-6; the D gene is possibly TRBD1 (6 bases). Germline loops: CDR1 SGHRS, CDR2 YFSETQ. This CDR3 comprises 16 residues. Trimming took 3 bases from V and 2 from J, leaving 12 bases between them. CDR3 bases: TGCGCCAGCAGCTCAACCCAGGGGACTGGGGCCAACGTCCTGACTTTC. Its translation is CASSSTQGTGANVLTF. Using reference TRBV5-1 and TRBJ2-6 for the parts outside the CDR3, the full variable domain is KAGVTQTPRYLIKTRGQQVTLSCSPISGHRSVSWYQQTPGQGLQFLFEYFSETQRNKGNFPGRFSGRQFSNSRSEMNVSTLELGDSALYLCASSSTQGTGANVLTFGAGSRLTVL.

The chain uses TRBV7-6 and TRBJ2-7, with TRBD1 matching over 9 bases. J lost 2 bases, V lost 2 bases, and 10 bases had no gene match. The CDR3 extends over 17 amino acids. Germline CDR1 and CDR2: SGHVS and FNYEAQ. The CDR3, as DNA: TGTGCCAGCAGCTTAAAGCCGACCGGGACAGGGCCCTACGAGCAGTACTTC. Translated: CASSLKPTGTGPYEQYF.

This clone was counted once. The V call is TRBV21-1, the J call TRBJ2-7; the table's D gene call, TRBD1, was not cross checked with the DNA. TRBV21-1 is a listed pseudogene. This CDR3 comprises 14 residues. CDR3 in DNA: TGTGCCAGCAGCAAAGGCCGGACAGACTACGAGCAGTACTTC. This translates into CASSKGRTDYEQYF.

The chain couples TRBV6-5 to TRBJ1-2, with TRBD1 matching 12 bases. Germline CDR1 and CDR2: MNHEY and SVGAGI. The V and J ends lost 8 bases and 8 bases, in that order; junction bases with no gene match: 12. This CDR3 is built from 15 residues. The CDR3 sequence: CASPPLRDRGRGYTF. CDR3 coding DNA: TGTGCCAGCCCCCCTCTCCGGGACAGGGGGCGCGGCTACACCTTC.

The chain employs TRBV7-2 and TRBJ1-3; TRBD1 aligns across 8 bases. The germline V gene has CDR1 SGHTA and CDR2 FQGNSA. Trimming took 4 bases from V and 4 from J; bases not matched to a gene: 3. The CDR3 covers 14 residues. The CDR3: CASSWRQGGNTIYF. CDR3 nucleotides: TGTGCCAGCAGCTGGAGACAGGGGGGAAACACCATATATTTT.

V usage is TRBV2 and J usage is TRBJ2-2; possibly TRBD1 for D (6 bases). Germline V gene sequence: CDR1 SNHLY, CDR2 FYNNEI. The CDR3 covers 15 residues. Trimming pared 7 bases from V and 4 bases from J, leaving 16 bases between. CDR3 in amino acids: CASKRDTGTTGELFF. For the CDR3, the DNA is TGTGCCAGCAAACGGGACACCGGGACCACCGGGGAGCTGTTTTTT.

The chain joins TRBV6-6 to TRBJ1-1; D is perhaps TRBD1 (5 bases). V lost 10 bases, J lost 3 bases, and 18 bases lay in between. The CDR3 spans 14 residues. Looked up from germline, CDR1 is MNHNY and CDR2 is SVGAGI (reference sequence). CDR3 nucleotide sequence: TGTGCCACCGGGGCAGCCGGTTGGGACACTGAAGCTTTCTTT. It translates to CATGAAGWDTEAFF.

The gene calls are TRBV30 and TRBJ2-3, with TRBD2 matching 8 bases. Germline V lookup: CDR1 GTSNPN, CDR2 SVGIG (reference sequence). This CDR3 spans 15 amino acids. Losses at the gene ends were 0 bases for V and 0 bases for J; bases not matched to a gene: 2. The CDR3 here is CAWSVGGGSTDTQYF. The CDR3 DNA reads TGTGCCTGGAGTGTCGGGGGGGGGAGCACAGATACGCAGTATTTT.

The chain couples TRBV5-6 to TRBJ1-1; TRBD1 might be the D (6 bases). The germline V gene encodes CDR1 SGHDT and CDR2 YYEEEE. CDR3 length equals 13 residues. V was cut by 1 base and J by 6 bases, with 10 bases left in between. The chain's CDR3 is CASSLWGGSEAFF. For the CDR3, the DNA is TGTGCCAGCAGCTTGTGGGGGGGCTCTGAAGCTTTCTTT.

This chain uses TRBV2 with TRBJ1-2; 7 bases are shared with TRBD1. The length of the CDR3 is 13 residues. Germline V lookup: CDR1 SNHLY, CDR2 FYNNEI. V dropped 4 bases and J dropped 4; count of bases not matched to a gene: 3. The CDR3 loop is CASSGGTAYGYTF. The DNA for the CDR3 is TGTGCCAGCAGTGGAGGGACAGCCTATGGCTACACCTTC.

The CDR3 coding sequence is TGTGCCAGCAGTTACACCGCCTCAGGACCGGGCGAGCAGTACTTC. This gives the protein CASSYTASGPGEQYF. The J gene is TRBJ2-7, the V gene TRBV6-5; D unclear. Germline V gene lookup returns CDR1 MNHEY and CDR2 SVGAGI. Trimming pared 2 bases from V and 6 bases from J, leaving 17 bases between. This CDR3 comprises 15 residues.

Only a few counts were recorded for this clone. The rearrangement uses TRBV4-3 and TRBJ1-6; D gene unclear. Germline values: CDR1 LGHNA, CDR2 YSLEER. CDR3 size: 16 residues. Trimming removed 0 bases at V and 8 bases at J, with 14 bases between. CDR3 amino acids: CASSQDAVIRDSPLHF. CDR3 coding DNA: TGCGCCAGCAGCCAAGATGCCGTAATCCGGGATTCACCCCTCCACTTT.

This chain uses TRBV7-2 with TRBJ2-7; D call uncertain. Between the trimmed V and J ends, which lost 5 bases and 5 bases, there was a span of 13 bases. From germline, CDR1 is SGHTA and CDR2 FQGNSA. The CDR3 spans 13 residues. The CDR3 loop is CASSLQWGNEQYF. The DNA of the CDR3 is TGTGCCAGCAGCCTACAGTGGGGAAACGAGCAGTACTTC.

This chain connects TRBV21-1 to TRBJ1-5. TRBV21-1 is tagged as a pseudogene. CDR3 length: 13 amino acids. CDR3 in DNA: TGTGCCAGCAGCAAGGAGAGGGATCAGCCCCAGCATTTT. Translated: CASSKERDQPQHF.

The chain employs TRBV2 and TRBJ2-5; no clear D gene. Germline V gene lookup returns CDR1 SNHLY and CDR2 FYNNEI. This CDR3 spans 13 amino acids. Trimming shortened V by 4 bases and J by 4 bases, and 10 bases separated the two germline ends. CDR3 sequence: CASSVELGETQYF. CDR3 coding DNA: TGTGCCAGCAGTGTCGAGTTGGGAGAGACCCAGTACTTC.

CDR3 amino acids: CASFSMDISFGYTF. In nucleotides, the CDR3 is TGTGCCAGCTTCTCCATGGACATTTCTTTTGGCTACACCTTC. The chain combines TRBV5-6 with TRBJ1-2; possible D gene TRBD1, 5 bases. V lost 7 bases, J lost 7 bases, and 20 bases lay in between. This CDR3 region has 14 residues. Germline loops: CDR1 SGHDT, CDR2 YYEEEE.

This clone occurred once. The chain has TRBV5-1 and TRBJ2-1; TRBD2 agrees at 10 bases. The CDR3 is made up of 15 amino acids. V gave up 3 bases and J gave up 5 bases; unmatched junction bases: 5. The V gene's germline CDR1 is SGHRS and CDR2 YFSETQ. CDR3 DNA: TGCGCCAGCAGCTCCCGTAGCGGGGGGAACAATGAGCAGTTCTTC. Amino acid sequence: CASSSRSGGNNEQFF.

This rearrangement joins TRBV7-8 to TRBJ2-3; the match to TRBD2 covers 14 bases. The CDR3 is made up of 15 amino acids. Germline CDR1 SGHVS, CDR2 FQNEAQ. V lost 6 bases, J lost 8 bases, and 7 bases stayed unmatched. CDR3 bases: TGTGCCAGCAGTCCGACTAGCGGGGGGGCGGGTACGCAGTATTTT. This sequence encodes CASSPTSGGAGTQYF.

The chain couples TRBV6-1 to TRBJ2-3; 8 bases agree with TRBD2. Germline V lookup: CDR1 MNHNS, CDR2 SASEGT. This CDR3 comprises 17 residues. With V trimmed by 4 bases and J by 4 bases, 13 bases remained unmatched. The DNA for the CDR3 is TGTGCCAGCAGTGGCGCGACTCGGGGGGGGCTTGCAGATACGCAGTATTTT. Translation gives CASSGATRGGLADTQYF.

CDR3 in DNA: TGTGCCAGCAGTTTTAGCCCGGGACAAGAGACCCAGTACTTC. Protein product: CASSFSPGQETQYF. V is TRBV6-5 and J is TRBJ2-5; a weak D match, TRBD2 (5 bases). Trimming took off 4 bases at V and 2 bases at J, with 11 bases between the two ends. This CDR3 contains 14 residues. Germline V gene sequence: CDR1 MNHEY, CDR2 SVGAGI.